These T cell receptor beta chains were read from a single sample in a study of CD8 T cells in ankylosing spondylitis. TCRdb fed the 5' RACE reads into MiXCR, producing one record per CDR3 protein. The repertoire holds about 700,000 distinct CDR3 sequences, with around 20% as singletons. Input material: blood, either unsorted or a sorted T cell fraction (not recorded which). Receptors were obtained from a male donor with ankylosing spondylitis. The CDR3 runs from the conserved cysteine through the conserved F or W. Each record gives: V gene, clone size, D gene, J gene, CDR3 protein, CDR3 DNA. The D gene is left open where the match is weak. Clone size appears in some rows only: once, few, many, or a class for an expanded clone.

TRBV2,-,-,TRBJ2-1,CASSGLAPGGGQFF,TGTGCCAGCAGTGGGCTAGCCCCCGGTGGTGGGCAGTTCTTC
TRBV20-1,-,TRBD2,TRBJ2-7,CSAPTSGSTFYEQYF,TGCAGTGCCCCAACTAGCGGTTCCACCTTCTACGAGCAGTACTTC
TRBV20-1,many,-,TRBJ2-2,CSARDRQERRTGELFF,TGCAGTGCTAGAGATCGACAGGAGCGAAGGACCGGGGAGCTGTTTTTT
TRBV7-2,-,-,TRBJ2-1,CASSLSRDSYNEQFF,TGTGCCAGCAGCTTGTCGCGAGATTCCTACAATGAGCAGTTCTTC
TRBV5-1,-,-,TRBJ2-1,CASSLEVGRQQFF,TGCGCCAGCAGCTTGGAGGTGGGGAGACAGCAGTTCTTC
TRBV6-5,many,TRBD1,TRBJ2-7,CASSWRTGFYEQYF,TGTGCCAGCAGTTGGAGGACAGGATTCTACGAGCAGTACTTC
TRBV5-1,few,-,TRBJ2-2,CASSQGSDGELFF,TGCGCCAGCAGCCAGGGCAGTGACGGGGAGCTGTTTTTT
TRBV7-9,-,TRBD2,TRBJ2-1,CASSLGVAGDNEQFF,TGTGCCAGCAGCTTAGGAGTAGCGGGGGACAATGAGCAGTTCTTC
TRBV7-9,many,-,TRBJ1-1,CASSLNSGTAEAFF,TGTGCCAGCAGCCTCAACTCGGGAACTGCTGAAGCTTTCTTT
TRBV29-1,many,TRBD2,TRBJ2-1,CSVGTSGSYNEQFF,TGCAGCGTTGGGACTAGCGGGAGTTACAATGAGCAGTTCTTC
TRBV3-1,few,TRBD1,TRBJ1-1,CASSPWTGATEAFF,TGTGCCAGCAGCCCTTGGACAGGGGCCACTGAAGCTTTCTTT
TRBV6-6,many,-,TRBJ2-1,CASSYSYNEQFF,TGTGCCAGCAGTTACTCCTACAATGAGCAGTTCTTC
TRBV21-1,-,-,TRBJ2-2,CASSKGDTGELFF,TGTGCCAGCAGCAAAGGGGACACCGGGGAGCTGTTTTTT
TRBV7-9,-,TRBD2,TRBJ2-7,CASSPRTSGSDEQYF,TGTGCCAGCAGCCCCCGGACTAGCGGGAGCGACGAGCAGTACTTC
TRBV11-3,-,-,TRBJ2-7,CASSFRDMGREEQYF,TGTGCCAGCAGCTTCCGGGACATGGGGAGGGAAGAGCAGTACTTC
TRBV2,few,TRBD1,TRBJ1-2,CASSTDDRGGYTF,TGTGCCAGCAGTACCGATGACAGGGGCGGCTACACCTTC
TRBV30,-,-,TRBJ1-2,CAWSQDSYGYTF,TGTGCCTGGAGTCAGGACAGCTATGGCTACACCTTC
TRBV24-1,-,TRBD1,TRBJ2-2,CATSLRQGSTGELFF,TGTGCCACCAGCCTCAGACAGGGTTCGACCGGGGAGCTGTTTTTT
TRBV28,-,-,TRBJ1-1,CASTPQGRRGTEAFF,TGTGCCAGCACCCCCCAGGGGAGGAGGGGCACTGAAGCTTTCTTT
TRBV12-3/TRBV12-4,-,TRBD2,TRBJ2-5,CASSVGLAGVKETQYF,TGTGCCAGCAGTGTGGGACTAGCGGGAGTTAAAGAGACCCAGTACTTC
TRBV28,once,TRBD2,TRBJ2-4,CASRRRLAGAKNIQYF,TGTGCCAGCAGACGCAGACTAGCCGGGGCCAAAAACATTCAGTACTTC
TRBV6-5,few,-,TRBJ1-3,CASSYSAISGNTIYF,TGTGCCAGCAGTTACTCGGCAATCTCTGGAAACACCATATATTTT